These 11 T cell receptor beta chains originate from one sample sequenced in a study of regulatory T cells in long-lasting Graves disease. Through Arm-PCR of CDR3 regions and iRepertoire HTBI primers, TCR beta libraries were built. TCRdb itself ran the multiplex PCR reads through MiXCR, one entry per CDR3 protein. There are under 450,000 distinct CDR3 sequences in the sample; around 15% occur only once, and 20% to 25% lies in the top ten. Time point described: newly diagnosed GD, antithyroid drugs for less than 3 months. The TCR library was made from RNA extracted from PBMCs. This sample also belongs to another study, concerning T cells in Graves' hyperthyroidism and ophthalmopathy.

The input for sequencing was peripheral blood mononuclear cells (PBMCs), taken at new diagnosis, from a patient treated with antithyroid drugs. The receptors here all came from a woman aged 18-29 years with Graves disease.

The table lists this clonotype with many counts. The chain uses TRBV7-9 and TRBJ2-7; 9 bases line up with TRBD1. CDR1 and CDR2 (germline): SEHNR, FQNEAQ (reference sequence). The CDR3 has 15 amino acids. The J segment lost 6 bases and the V segment lost 4 bases, leaving 10 bases of the junction unmatched. Here the CDR3 DNA reads TGTGCCAGCAGCTCCTGGACAGGGGCATCGGGCGAGCAGTACTTC. Its translation is CASSSWTGASGEQYF.

The chain couples TRBV20-1 to TRBJ2-5; TRBD2 agrees at 10 bases. The CDR3 is 14 residues long. V was pared by 4 bases and J by 4 bases, with 6 bases of the junction left unmatched. In germline, CDR1 is DFQATT, CDR2 SNEGSKA (reference sequence). The CDR3 DNA reads TGCAGTGCTAACCCACCTAGCGGGGGAGAGACCCAGTACTTC. Amino acid sequence: CSANPPSGGETQYF.

This clonotype showed up just a few times. The CDR3 DNA reads as TGCAGTGCTAGCCGCGGAGACAGGGGATTCTACGAGCAGTACTTC. Its translation is CSASRGDRGFYEQYF. The chain carries TRBV20-1 and TRBJ2-7; 8 bases are a match to TRBD1. V gave up 3 bases and J gave up 3 bases; unmatched junction bases: 10. Germline CDR1 DFQATT, CDR2 SNEGSKA (reference sequence). The CDR3 length is 15 residues.

This clonotype was seen many times. The V call is TRBV3-1, the J call TRBJ2-3; no reliable D call. Germline CDR1 is LGHDT and CDR2 is YNNKEL (reference sequence). This CDR3 has 11 residues. Trimming pared 9 bases from V and 6 bases from J, leaving 10 bases between. CDR3 residues: CASRVQDTQYF. The CDR3 DNA reads TGTGCCAGTAGGGTTCAGGATACGCAGTATTTT.

Many counts were recorded for this clonotype. The J gene is TRBJ2-1, the V gene TRBV20-1, with 9 bases identical to TRBD2. Trimming took 3 bases from V and 4 from J; bases not matched to a gene: 4. The CDR3 extends over 14 amino acids. Germline V gives CDR1 DFQATT, CDR2 SNEGSKA (reference sequence). This CDR3 is CSARRTSGYNEQFF. The CDR3 DNA reads as TGCAGTGCTAGGCGAACTAGCGGGTACAATGAGCAGTTCTTC.

The chain is built from TRBV12-3 or TRBV12-4 and TRBJ1-6; D perhaps matches TRBD1 (5 bases). V lost 3 bases and J lost 7, with 13 bases in between. The CDR3 extends over 15 amino acids. The CDR3 nucleotides read TGTGCCAGCAGTTTTGTGGCAGGGCCAAATTCACCCCTCCACTTT. It is translated as CASSFVAGPNSPLHF.

The chain employs TRBV11-3 and TRBJ2-1, with D maybe TRBD1 (6 bases). V was clipped by 5 bases and J by 5 bases, with 16 bases between them. The CDR3 runs 15 residues. Germline values: CDR1 SGHNT, CDR2 YENEEA. CDR3 DNA: TGTGCCAGCAGCCTCTCTGGGGGCCTCCACAATGAGCAGTTCTTC. Translation gives CASSLSGGLHNEQFF.

This clonotype was recorded at least ten times. The rearrangement uses TRBV3-1 and TRBJ2-7, with 10 bases that match TRBD2. V shed 1 base and J 3 bases; nucleotides not matched to a gene: 3. The CDR3 is made up of 15 amino acids. Per germline, CDR1 LGHDT and CDR2 YNNKEL (reference sequence). The CDR3: CASSQVTSGNYEQYF. DNA for the CDR3: TGTGCCAGCAGCCAAGTTACTAGCGGGAACTACGAGCAGTACTTC.

The chain combines TRBV28 with TRBJ1-4; D might be TRBD1 (5 bases). This CDR3 is 14 amino acids long. Germline V CDR1 and CDR2: MDHEN, SYDVKM. Trimming took off 3 bases at V and 7 bases at J, with 12 bases between the two ends. The CDR3 reads CASSLNGAGEKLFF. The CDR3 nucleotides are TGTGCCAGCAGTTTGAACGGGGCGGGTGAAAAACTGTTTTTT.

This clonotype has at least ten counts. V gene TRBV5-1 combines with J gene TRBJ2-7; 9 bases map to TRBD2. The V segment lost 4 bases and the J segment 3 bases; nucleotides outside the gene matches: 8. The CDR3 sequence is 15 residues long. Looked up from germline, CDR1 is SGHRS and CDR2 is YFSETQ. The DNA of the CDR3 is TGCGCCAGCAGCGGAAAGGGACTAGCAGACTACGAGCAGTACTTC. Protein: CASSGKGLADYEQYF.

This clonotype was detected many times. The chain combines TRBV5-8 with TRBJ2-7; unclear D gene. Germline V gene sequence: CDR1 SGHTS, CDR2 YDEGEE. CDR3 size: 13 residues. Between the trimmed V and J ends, which lost 6 bases and 5 bases, there was a span of 15 bases. The CDR3 region is CASTWRVLDEQYF. Here the CDR3 DNA reads TGTGCCAGCACCTGGAGAGTGTTGGACGAGCAGTACTTC.